Described below is a single T cell receptor (beta chain) sequence and its context. Its antigen is currently unknown. Every sample yielded at least 6 million isolated PBMCs. A sample-barcoded 5' primer and a J-beta primer mix were used in a second PCR of about 7 to 12 cycles. TCRdb passed the 5' RACE reads through MiXCR, listing each CDR3 protein once. Altogether over 600,000 distinct CDR3 sequences are present, approximately 60% being singletons, with the ten largest covering roughly 24%. The data are from a study of blood T cells in healthy people across ages. Regarding the study as a whole: Those diversity estimates obtained from one million T cells were thought to be underestimates.

CDR3 length equals 12 residues. CDR1 and CDR2 from the germline V gene are ENHRY and SYGVKD. The ends lost 10 bases at V and 3 bases at J; junction bases unmatched: 2. This rearrangement joins TRBV10-3 to TRBJ2-7, with TRBD2 matching 11 bases. Source material: blood. This TCR was recovered from a man between 35 and 55 years old in good health. For the CDR3, the DNA is TGTGCCACCACTAGCGGGAGCTACGAGCAGTACTTC. It yields the protein CATTSGSYEQYF.